Listed below are T cell receptor beta chains from one sample, sequenced in a study of blood T cell repertoires in COVID-19. The method was immunoSEQ multiplex PCR; TCRdb's version includes in-frame clones alone and lacks a portion of them. The sample consists of 120,000 or so clones, about four fifths of them appearing once. The sample comprised peripheral blood. The receptors were gathered from a woman aged 55 to 70 with acute or convalescent COVID-19. Both conserved end residues are trimmed from each CDR3.

v_gene	CDR3aa
TRBV29-1	SVRTGYNYGYT
TRBV18	ASSPLFSGSKGTGELF
TRBV10-3	AISRGAGVDSNQPQH
TRBV19	ASSFRDTYPHEQY
TRBV15	ATSRDRGGSY
TRBV5-6	ASSFAQGVGITSPLH
TRBV5-1	ASSLETRGGTDTQY
TRBV3-1/TRBV3-2	ASSVGLRGRRAGELF
TRBV30	AWSGEDRLYEQY
TRBV2	ASSVTGRGNTIY
TRBV19	ASIPTGGNEKLF
TRBV24-1	ATSDSFGTANEQF
TRBV14	ASKGQGKGEKLF
TRBV5-1	ASSSLSNGVGTGELF
TRBV6-5	ASSPAQGSYEQY
TRBV28	ASSLLEGTGFSYNEQF
TRBV6-5	ASRDAGLVIIEAF
TRBV5-4	ASTTPYRDEQY
TRBV27	ASTHEQF
TRBV4-1	ASSQPDRGIPSPLH
TRBV5-1	ASSLGGGILGDTQY
TRBV12-3/TRBV12-4	ASSQTWGRGYT
TRBV4-1	ASSQDLEGSIYEQY